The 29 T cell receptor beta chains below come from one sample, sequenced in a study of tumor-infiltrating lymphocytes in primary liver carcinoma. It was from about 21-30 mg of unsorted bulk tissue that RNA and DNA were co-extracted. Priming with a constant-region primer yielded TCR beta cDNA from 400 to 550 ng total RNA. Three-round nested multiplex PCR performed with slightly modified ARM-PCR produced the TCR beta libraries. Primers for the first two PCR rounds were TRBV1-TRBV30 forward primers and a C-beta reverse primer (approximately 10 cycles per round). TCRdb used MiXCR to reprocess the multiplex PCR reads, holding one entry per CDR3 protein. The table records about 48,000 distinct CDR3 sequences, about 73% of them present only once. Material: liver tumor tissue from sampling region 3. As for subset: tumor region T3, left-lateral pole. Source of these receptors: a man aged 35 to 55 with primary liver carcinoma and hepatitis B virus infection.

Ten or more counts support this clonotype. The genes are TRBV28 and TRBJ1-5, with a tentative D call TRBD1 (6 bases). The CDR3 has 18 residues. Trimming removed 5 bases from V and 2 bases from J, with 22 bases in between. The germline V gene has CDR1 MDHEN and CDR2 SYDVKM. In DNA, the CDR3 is TGTGCCAGCAGTCTTGACCGGGACATTGAGAAGGGCAATCAGCCCCAGCATTTT. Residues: CASSLDRDIEKGNQPQHF. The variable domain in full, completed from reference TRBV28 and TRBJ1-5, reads DVKVTQSSRYLVKRTGEKVFLECVQDMDHENMFWYRQDPGLGLRLIYFSYDVKMKEKGDIPEGYSVSREKKERFSLILESASTNQTSMYLCASSLDRDIEKGNQPQHFGDGTRLSIL.

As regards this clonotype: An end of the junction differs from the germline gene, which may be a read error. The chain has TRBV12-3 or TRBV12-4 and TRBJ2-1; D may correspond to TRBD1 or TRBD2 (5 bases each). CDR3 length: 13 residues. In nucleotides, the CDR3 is TGTTCCAACAAGGGGAGCTCCTACAATGAGCAATTCTTC. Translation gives CSNKGSSYNEQFF.

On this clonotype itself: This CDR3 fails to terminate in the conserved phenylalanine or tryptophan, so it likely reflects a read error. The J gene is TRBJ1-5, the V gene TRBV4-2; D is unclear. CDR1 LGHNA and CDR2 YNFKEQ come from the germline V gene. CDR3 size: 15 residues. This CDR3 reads CASNQNYYELGPQHL. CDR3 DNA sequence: TGTGCCAGCAACCAAAATTACTACGAGCTGGGGCCCCAGCATTTG.

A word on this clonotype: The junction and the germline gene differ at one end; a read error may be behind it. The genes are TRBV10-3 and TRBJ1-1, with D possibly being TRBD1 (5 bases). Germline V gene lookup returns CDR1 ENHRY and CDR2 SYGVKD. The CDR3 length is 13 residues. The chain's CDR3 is CAAGRLQKHETFF. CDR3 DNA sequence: TGTGCCGCAGGGAGGCTGCAGAAGCATGAAACTTTCTTT.

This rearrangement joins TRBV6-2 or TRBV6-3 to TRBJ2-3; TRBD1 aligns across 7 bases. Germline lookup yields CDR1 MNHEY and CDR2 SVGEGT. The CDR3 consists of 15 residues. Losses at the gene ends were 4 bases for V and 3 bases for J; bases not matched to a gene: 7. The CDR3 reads CASSWGQLETDTQYF. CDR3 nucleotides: TGTGCCAGCAGTTGGGGACAGTTGGAGACAGATACGCAGTATTTT.

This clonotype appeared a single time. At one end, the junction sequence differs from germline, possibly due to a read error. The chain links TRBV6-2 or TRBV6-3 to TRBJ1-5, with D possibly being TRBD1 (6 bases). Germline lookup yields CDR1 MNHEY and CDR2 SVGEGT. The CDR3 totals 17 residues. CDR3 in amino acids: CASSYYRQGLENQPQLF. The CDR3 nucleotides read TGTGCCAGCAGTTACTATAGGCAGGGGTTAGAGAATCAGCCCCAGCTTTTT.

CDR3 DNA: TGCGCCAGCAGCGAAAGGTATTCAGCGAACCCGGTCGGGGCCAACGTCCTGACTTTC. This encodes CASSERYSANPVGANVLTF. The rearrangement joins TRBV4-1 to TRBJ2-6; no definite D call. Deletions cut 5 bases from V and 4 bases from J, with 24 bases between. Germline V lookup: CDR1 MGHRA, CDR2 YSYEKL. The CDR3 runs to 19 residues.

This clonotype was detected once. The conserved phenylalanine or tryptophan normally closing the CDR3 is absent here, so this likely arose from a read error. CDR3: CASSGSSRGGRSDTQYL. DNA of the CDR3: TGTGCCAGCAGTGGGAGTTCGCGAGGGGGAAGGTCAGATACGCAGTATTTA. This sequence joins TRBV28 and TRBJ2-3, with D possibly matching TRBD1 (6 bases). V lost 5 bases to trimming and J lost 4 bases, with 22 bases between them. The CDR3 spans 17 residues. Germline CDR1 is MDHEN and CDR2 is SYDVKM.

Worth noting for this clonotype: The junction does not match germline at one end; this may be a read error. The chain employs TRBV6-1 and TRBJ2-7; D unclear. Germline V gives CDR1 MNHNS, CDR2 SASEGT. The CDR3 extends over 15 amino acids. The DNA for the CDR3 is TGTGCCAGCACTGAGAACTGGCATCCTACCTACGAACAGTACTTC. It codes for CASTENWHPTYEQYF.

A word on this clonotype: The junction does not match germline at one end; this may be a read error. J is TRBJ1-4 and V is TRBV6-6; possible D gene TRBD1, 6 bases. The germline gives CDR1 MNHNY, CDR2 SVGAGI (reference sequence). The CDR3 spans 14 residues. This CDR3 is CASSKERDNEKLLF. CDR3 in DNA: TGTGCAAGCAGTAAGGAACGGGACAATGAAAAACTGCTTTTT.

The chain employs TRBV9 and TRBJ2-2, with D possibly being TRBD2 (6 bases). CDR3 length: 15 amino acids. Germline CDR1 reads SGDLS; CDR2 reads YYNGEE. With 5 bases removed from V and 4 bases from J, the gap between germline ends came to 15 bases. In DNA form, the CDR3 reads TGTGCCAGCAGTTCCACTAGCTGGTCCACCGGGGAGCTGTTTTTT. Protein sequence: CASSSTSWSTGELFF.

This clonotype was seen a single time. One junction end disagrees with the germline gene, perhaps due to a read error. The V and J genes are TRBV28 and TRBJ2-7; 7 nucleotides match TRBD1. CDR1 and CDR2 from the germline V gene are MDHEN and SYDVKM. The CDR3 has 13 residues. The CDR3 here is CTSELTGAYEQYF. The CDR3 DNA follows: TGTACCAGCGAGCTAACAGGGGCCTACGAGCAGTACTTC.

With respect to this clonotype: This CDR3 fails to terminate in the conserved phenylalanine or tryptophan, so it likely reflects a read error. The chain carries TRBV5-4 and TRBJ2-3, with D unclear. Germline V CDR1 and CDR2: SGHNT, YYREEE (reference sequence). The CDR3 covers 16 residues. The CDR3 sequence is CDSSLGNSLWSDTQYL. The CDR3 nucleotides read TGTGACAGCAGCTTGGGTAATAGCCTATGGTCAGATACGCAGTATTTG.

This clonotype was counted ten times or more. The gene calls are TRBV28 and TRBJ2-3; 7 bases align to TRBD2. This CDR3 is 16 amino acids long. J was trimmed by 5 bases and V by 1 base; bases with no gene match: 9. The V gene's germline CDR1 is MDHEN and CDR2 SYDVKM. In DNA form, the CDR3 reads TGTGCCAGCAGTTTATTTACGGGGGGAGTAAGAGATACGCAGTATTTT. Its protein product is CASSLFTGGVRDTQYF.

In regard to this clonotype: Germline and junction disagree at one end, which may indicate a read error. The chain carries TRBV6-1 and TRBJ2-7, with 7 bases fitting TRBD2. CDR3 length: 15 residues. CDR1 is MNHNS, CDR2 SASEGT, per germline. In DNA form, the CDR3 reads TGTGCAAGCAGTGAAGAAGCGGGATCTTCCTACAAGCAGTACTTC. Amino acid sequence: CASSEEAGSSYKQYF.

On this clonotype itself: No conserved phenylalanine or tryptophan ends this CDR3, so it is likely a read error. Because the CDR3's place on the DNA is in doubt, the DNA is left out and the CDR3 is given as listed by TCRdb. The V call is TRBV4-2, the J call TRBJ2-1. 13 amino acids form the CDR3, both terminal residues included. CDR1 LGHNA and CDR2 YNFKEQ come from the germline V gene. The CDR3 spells CASSQAREYEEFL.

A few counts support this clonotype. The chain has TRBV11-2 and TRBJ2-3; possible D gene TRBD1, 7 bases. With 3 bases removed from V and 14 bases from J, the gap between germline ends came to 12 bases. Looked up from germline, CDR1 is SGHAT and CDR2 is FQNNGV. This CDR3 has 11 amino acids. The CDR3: CASSFGQGGYF. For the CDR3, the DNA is TGTGCCAGCAGCTTCGGGCAGGGGGGGTATTTT. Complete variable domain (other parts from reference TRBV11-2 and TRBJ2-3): EAGVAQSPRYKIIEKRQSVAFWCNPISGHATLYWYQQILGQGPKLLIQFQNNGVVDDSQLPKDRFSAERLKGVDSTLKIQPAKLEDSAVYLCASSFGQGGYFGPGTRLTVL.

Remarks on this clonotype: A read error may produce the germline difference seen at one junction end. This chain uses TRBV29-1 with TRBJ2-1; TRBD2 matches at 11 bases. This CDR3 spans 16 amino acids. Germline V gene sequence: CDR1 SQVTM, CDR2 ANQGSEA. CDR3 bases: TGCAGCGCTGAACCCCTGACTAGCGGGACCTACATTGTGCAGTTCTTC. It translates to CSAEPLTSGTYIVQFF.

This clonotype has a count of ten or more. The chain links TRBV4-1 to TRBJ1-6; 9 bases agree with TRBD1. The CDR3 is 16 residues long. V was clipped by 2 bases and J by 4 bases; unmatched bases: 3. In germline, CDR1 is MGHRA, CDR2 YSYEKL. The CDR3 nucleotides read TGCGCCAGCAGCCAACTCGGACAGGGGTATAATTCACCCCTCCACTTT. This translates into CASSQLGQGYNSPLHF.

The chain's CDR3 is CANSDSGSPAAYEQFF. The DNA for the CDR3 is TGTGCCAACAGCGATAGCGGCAGTCCAGCGGCATATGAGCAGTTCTTC. The chain carries TRBV6-5 and TRBJ2-1; D might be TRBD2 (6 bases). Germline V lookup: CDR1 MNHEY, CDR2 SVGAGI. V lost 10 bases and J lost 8, with 27 bases in between. The CDR3 is 16 amino acids.

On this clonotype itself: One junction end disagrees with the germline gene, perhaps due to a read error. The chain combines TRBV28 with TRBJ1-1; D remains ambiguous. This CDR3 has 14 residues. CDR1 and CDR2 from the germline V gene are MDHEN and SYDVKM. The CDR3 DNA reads TGTGCCAGCAGTTATGGGAATATGGGAACTGAAGCTCTCTTT. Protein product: CASSYGNMGTEALF.

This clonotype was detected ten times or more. CDR3 DNA: TGCGCCAGCAGCCAGGAAGCGGGAGGCGCCACCGGGGAGCTGTTTTTT. It yields the protein CASSQEAGGATGELFF. The rearrangement joins TRBV4-1 to TRBJ2-2; 9 positions agree with TRBD2. This CDR3 has 16 amino acids. V trimming: 3 bases; J trimming: 4 bases; junction bases outside the gene matches: 6. Germline-derived CDR1 and CDR2 are MGHRA and YSYEKL.

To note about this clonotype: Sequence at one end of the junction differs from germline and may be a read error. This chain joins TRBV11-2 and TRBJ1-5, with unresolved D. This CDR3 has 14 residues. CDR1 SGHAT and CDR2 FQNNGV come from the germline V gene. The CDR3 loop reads CVSSTERFPEPQHF. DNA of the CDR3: TGTGTCAGCAGTACCGAACGGTTTCCCGAGCCCCAGCATTTT.

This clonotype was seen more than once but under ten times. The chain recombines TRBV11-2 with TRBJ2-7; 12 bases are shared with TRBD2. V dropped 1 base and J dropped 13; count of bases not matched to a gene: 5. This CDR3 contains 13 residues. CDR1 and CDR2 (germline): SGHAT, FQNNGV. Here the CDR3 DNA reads TGTGCCAGCAGCTTAGGACTAGCGGGGGTGGAATACTTC. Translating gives CASSLGLAGVEYF.

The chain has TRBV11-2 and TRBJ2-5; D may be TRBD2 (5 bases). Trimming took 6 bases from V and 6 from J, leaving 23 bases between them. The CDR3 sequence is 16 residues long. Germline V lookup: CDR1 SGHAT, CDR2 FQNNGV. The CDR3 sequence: CASRSQDSAHHKTQYF. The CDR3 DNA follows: TGTGCCAGCAGATCCCAGGACTCGGCCCACCATAAGACCCAGTACTTC.

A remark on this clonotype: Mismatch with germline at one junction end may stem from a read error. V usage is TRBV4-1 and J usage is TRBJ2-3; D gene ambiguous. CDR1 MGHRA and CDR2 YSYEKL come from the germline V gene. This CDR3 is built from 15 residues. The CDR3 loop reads CASSREPRGTDTQYF. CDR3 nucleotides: TGCGCCAGTAGCCGAGAGCCTAGGGGCACAGATACGCAGTATTTT.

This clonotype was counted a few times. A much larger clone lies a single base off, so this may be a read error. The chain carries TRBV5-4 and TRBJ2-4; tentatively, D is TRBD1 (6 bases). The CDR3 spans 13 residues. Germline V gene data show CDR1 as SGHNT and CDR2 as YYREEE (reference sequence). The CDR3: CTSSLRGGNIQYF. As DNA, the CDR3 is TGTACCAGCAGCTTGAGAGGGGGAAACATTCAGTACTTC.

In DNA, the CDR3 is TGTGCCAGCAGACAATATCCGGGAGTGGGCTACGAGCAGTACTTC. Translated: CASRQYPGVGYEQYF. V gene TRBV11-2 combines with J gene TRBJ2-7, with a tentative D call TRBD2 (6 bases). Trimming removed 6 bases at V and 3 bases at J, with 18 bases between. The length of the CDR3 is 15 residues. Germline V gene lookup returns CDR1 SGHAT and CDR2 FQNNGV.

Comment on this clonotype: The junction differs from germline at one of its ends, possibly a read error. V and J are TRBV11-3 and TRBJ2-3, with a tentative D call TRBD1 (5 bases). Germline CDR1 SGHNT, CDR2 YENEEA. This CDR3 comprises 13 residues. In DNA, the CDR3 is TGTGCCAGCTGTCCTCAGGGTGGAGATACGCAGAATTTT. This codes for CASCPQGGDTQNF. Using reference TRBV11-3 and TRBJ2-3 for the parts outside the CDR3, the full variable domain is EAGVVQSPRYKIIEKKQPVAFWCNPISGHNTLYWYLQNLGQGPELLIRYENEEAVDDSQLPKDRFSAERLKGVDSTLKIQPAELGDSAVYLCASCPQGGDTQNFGPGTRLTVL.